The 3 T cell receptor beta chains given below trace back to one sample, sequenced in a study of shared T cell receptors in the human thymus. TCRdb's copy holds only in-frame clones and misses some; the assay was immunoSEQ multiplex PCR. The sample has 500,000 to 850,000 clones, over 75% seen once; the top ten hold 0.0094%. The sample also formed part of further work on human thymus T cells.

The specimen sequenced was thymocytes. The receptors derive from a boy in the first two years of life with a congenital heart defect.

This chain joins TRBV28 and TRBJ1-2, with TRBD1 identical over 11 bases. The CDR3 spans 15 residues. From germline, CDR1 is MDHEN and CDR2 SYDVKM. With V trimmed by 6 bases and J by 4 bases, 7 bases remained unmatched. CDR3 protein: CASRPGQGATYGYTF. Here the CDR3 DNA reads TGTGCCAGCAGACCCGGACAGGGGGCAACCTATGGCTACACCTTC.

This rearrangement joins TRBV28 to TRBJ1-6, with D maybe TRBD1 (6 bases). This CDR3 has 15 amino acids. V shed 3 bases and J shed 7 bases, with 13 bases lying between them. Germline assignment: CDR1 MDHEN and CDR2 SYDVKM. The CDR3 protein is CASSFWLGANSPLHF. CDR3 bases: TGTGCCAGCAGTTTTTGGCTGGGGGCCAATTCACCCCTCCACTTT.

This clone came up a few times. The V and J genes are TRBV7-9 and TRBJ2-1; TRBD1 agrees at 8 bases. V lost 5 bases, J lost 4 bases, and 7 bases stayed unmatched. The CDR3 extends over 15 amino acids. CDR1 and CDR2 from the germline V gene are SEHNR and FQNEAQ (reference sequence). CDR3 in amino acids: CASSPQGAVYNEQFF. The CDR3 coding sequence is TGTGCCAGCAGCCCTCAGGGGGCTGTGTACAATGAGCAGTTCTTC.